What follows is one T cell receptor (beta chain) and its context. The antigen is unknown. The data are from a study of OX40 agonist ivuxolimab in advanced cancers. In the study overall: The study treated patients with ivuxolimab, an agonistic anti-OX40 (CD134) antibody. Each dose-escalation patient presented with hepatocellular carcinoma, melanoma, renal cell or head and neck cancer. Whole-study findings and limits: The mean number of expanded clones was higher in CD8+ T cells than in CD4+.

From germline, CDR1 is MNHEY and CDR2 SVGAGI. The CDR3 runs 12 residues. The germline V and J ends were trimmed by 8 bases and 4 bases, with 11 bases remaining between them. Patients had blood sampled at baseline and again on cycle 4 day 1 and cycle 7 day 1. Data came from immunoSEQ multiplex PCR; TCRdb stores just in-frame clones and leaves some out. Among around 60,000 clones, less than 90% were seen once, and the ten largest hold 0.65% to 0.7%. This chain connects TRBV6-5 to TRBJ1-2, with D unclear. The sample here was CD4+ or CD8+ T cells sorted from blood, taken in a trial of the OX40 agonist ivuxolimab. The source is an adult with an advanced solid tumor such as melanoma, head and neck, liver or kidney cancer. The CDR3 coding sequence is TGTGCCAGCGGTAAGATGAGCTATGGCTACACCTTC. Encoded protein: CASGKMSYGYTF.